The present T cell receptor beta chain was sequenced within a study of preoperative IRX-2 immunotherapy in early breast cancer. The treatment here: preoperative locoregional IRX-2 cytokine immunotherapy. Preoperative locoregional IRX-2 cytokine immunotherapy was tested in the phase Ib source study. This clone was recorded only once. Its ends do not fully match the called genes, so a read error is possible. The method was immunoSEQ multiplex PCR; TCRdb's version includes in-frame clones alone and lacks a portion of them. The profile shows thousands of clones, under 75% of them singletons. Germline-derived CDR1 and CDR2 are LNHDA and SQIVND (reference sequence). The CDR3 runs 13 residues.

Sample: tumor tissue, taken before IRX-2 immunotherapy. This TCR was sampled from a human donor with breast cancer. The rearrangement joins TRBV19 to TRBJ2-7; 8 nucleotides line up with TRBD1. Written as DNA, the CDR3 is TGTGCCAGTAGCATAGGACAGGGCTACGAGCAGTACTTC. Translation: CASSIGQGYEQYF.